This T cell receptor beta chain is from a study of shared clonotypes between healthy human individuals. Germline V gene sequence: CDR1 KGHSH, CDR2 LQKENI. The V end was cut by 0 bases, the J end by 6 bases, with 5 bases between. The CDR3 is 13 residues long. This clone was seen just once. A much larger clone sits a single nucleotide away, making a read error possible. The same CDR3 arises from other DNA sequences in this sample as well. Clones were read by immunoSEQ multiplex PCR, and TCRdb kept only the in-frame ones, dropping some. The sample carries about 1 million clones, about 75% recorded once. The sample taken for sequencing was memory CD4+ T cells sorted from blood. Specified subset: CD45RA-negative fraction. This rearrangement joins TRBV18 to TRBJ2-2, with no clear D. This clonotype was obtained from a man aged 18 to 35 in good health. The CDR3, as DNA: TGTGCCAGCTCACCACCCTCGTCCGGGGAGCTGTTTTTT. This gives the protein CASSPPSSGELFF.